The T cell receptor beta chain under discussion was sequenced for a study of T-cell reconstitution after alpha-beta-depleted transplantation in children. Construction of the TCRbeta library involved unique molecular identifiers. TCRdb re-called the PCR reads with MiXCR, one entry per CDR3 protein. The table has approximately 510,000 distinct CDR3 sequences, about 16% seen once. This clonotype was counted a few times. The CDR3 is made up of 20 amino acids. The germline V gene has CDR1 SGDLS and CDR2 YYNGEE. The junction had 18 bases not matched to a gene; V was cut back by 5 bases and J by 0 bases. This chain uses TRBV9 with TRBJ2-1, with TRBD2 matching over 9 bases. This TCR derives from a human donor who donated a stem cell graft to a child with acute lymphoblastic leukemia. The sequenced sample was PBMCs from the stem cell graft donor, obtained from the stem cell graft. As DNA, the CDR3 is TGTGCCAGCAGTCCGGGGGATGGTAGCGGGAGAGCGAGCTCCTACAATGAGCAGTTCTTC. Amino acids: CASSPGDGSGRASSYNEQFF.